The 10 T cell receptor beta chains below were found in one sample sequenced in a study of blood T cell repertoires in COVID-19. Libraries were prepared by immunoSEQ multiplex PCR; TCRdb keeps only in-frame clonotypes and omits some of them. The sample shows 300,000 to 400,000 clones, 80% to 90% of them seen only once. The sample comprised peripheral blood. The receptors derive from a woman aged 50 to 65 with COVID-19, enrolled during active disease.

This chain connects TRBV5-1 to TRBJ1-3; D uncertain. The CDR3 contains 13 residues. Per the germline V gene, CDR1 is SGHRS and CDR2 is YFSETQ. With 0 bases removed from V and 3 bases from J, the gap between germline ends came to 4 bases. CDR3 region: CASSLADGNTIYF. The CDR3, as DNA: TGCGCCAGCAGCTTGGCAGATGGAAACACCATATATTTT.

The genes are TRBV7-9 and TRBJ2-1; TRBD2 matches at 11 bases. J was trimmed by 6 bases and V by 5 bases; bases with no gene match: 3. From germline, CDR1 is SEHNR and CDR2 FQNEAQ (reference sequence). CDR3 length equals 14 residues. The CDR3 region has the DNA TGTGCCAGCAGCCCCGGGACTAGCGGCAATGAGCAGTTCTTC. This encodes CASSPGTSGNEQFF.

The chain recombines TRBV6-5 with TRBJ2-2; perhaps TRBD1 as D (6 bases). Trimming pared 6 bases from V and 5 bases from J, leaving 10 bases between. Germline lookup yields CDR1 MNHEY and CDR2 SVGAGI. This CDR3 is built from 13 residues. CDR3 region: CASSGQFTGELFF. The CDR3 bases are TGTGCCAGCAGCGGACAGTTTACCGGGGAGCTGTTTTTT.

The rearrangement links TRBV4-3 to TRBJ1-3; D remains ambiguous. V was clipped by 0 bases and J by 4 bases, with 10 bases between them. The germline gives CDR1 LGHNA, CDR2 YSLEER. This CDR3 region has 15 residues. The CDR3 spells CASSQELTEGNTIYF. The CDR3, as DNA: TGCGCCAGCAGCCAAGAATTAACTGAAGGAAACACCATATATTTT.

CDR3 DNA sequence: TGTGCCTGGAGTGTACGATTCCCTCGGGGAAACACCATATATTTT. It is translated as CAWSVRFPRGNTIYF. The rearrangement joins TRBV30 to TRBJ1-3; no reliable D call. The V gene's germline CDR1 is GTSNPN and CDR2 SVGIG (reference sequence). This CDR3 has 15 amino acids. V lost 0 bases, J lost 4 bases, and 13 bases lay in between.

V gene TRBV15 combines with J gene TRBJ2-1; TRBD2 matches at 7 bases. The CDR3 runs 17 residues. CDR1 LNHNV and CDR2 YYDKDF come from the germline V gene (reference sequence). Germline trimming cut 1 base from V and 6 bases from J; bases unmatched to any gene: 12. The CDR3 bases are TGTGCCACCAGCAGAGTGGGGGGGGAAAATCGTGTCAATGAGCAGTTCTTC. Its protein product is CATSRVGGENRVNEQFF.

The chain has TRBV21-1 and TRBJ1-2; the table's D call, TRBD1, was not checked against the DNA. TRBV21-1 is flagged as a pseudogene. The CDR3 sequence is 15 residues long. CDR3 DNA: TGTGCCAGCAGCAATGGCAGGGGGTCCGGCTATGGCTACACCTTC. Translating it yields CASSNGRGSGYGYTF.

This chain connects TRBV7-2 to TRBJ2-1; possibly TRBD2 for D (6 bases). The ends were cut back, 3 bases at V and 9 bases at J, with 18 bases in the middle. CDR1 and CDR2 from the germline V gene are SGHTA and FQGNSA. The CDR3 extends over 15 amino acids. CDR3: CASSFRTGEVVEQFF. DNA of the CDR3: TGTGCCAGCAGCTTTCGGACGGGAGAAGTGGTTGAGCAGTTCTTC.

The V and J genes are TRBV11-3 and TRBJ2-1; tentatively, D is TRBD1 (6 bases). Trimming removed 1 base from V and 1 base from J, with 17 bases in between. The germline V gene has CDR1 SGHNT and CDR2 YENEEA. The CDR3 is 18 amino acids. CDR3 sequence: CASSLVTGTRSSYNEQFF. CDR3 DNA: TGTGCCAGCAGCTTAGTAACCGGGACAAGATCTTCCTACAATGAGCAGTTCTTC.

The V call is TRBV11-3, the J call TRBJ2-1; 11 positions agree with TRBD2. Germline V lookup: CDR1 SGHNT, CDR2 YENEEA. Losses at the gene ends were 6 bases for V and 7 bases for J; bases not matched to a gene: 5. The CDR3 loop spans 14 amino acids. The CDR3 sequence is CASSLAGGGNEQFF. The DNA of the CDR3 is TGTGCCAGCAGTCTAGCGGGGGGAGGGAATGAGCAGTTCTTC.